This TCR beta chain came from a study of blood T cell repertoires in COVID-19. Study-wide background: COVID-19 samples, acute and convalescent, were from the United States, Italy and Spain. In each case, the material was cDNA or gDNA derived from T cells, B-cell-depleted T cells, or PBMCs.

The table came from immunoSEQ multiplex PCR; TCRdb's copy has only in-frame clones and leaves some out. The sample consists of about 140,000 clones, approximately 86% of them appearing once. The CDR3 has 15 amino acids. Germline V gene data show CDR1 as LGHNA and CDR2 as YNFKEQ. V shed 3 bases, J shed 2 bases, and the junction held 2 bases outside the gene matches. The table lists this clone with a few counts. This sequence originates from a woman in her fifties or sixties with acute or convalescent COVID-19. The chain carries TRBV4-2 and TRBJ1-3, with TRBD1 matching 9 bases. The sample consisted of peripheral blood. CDR3 amino acids: CASSQDRGAGNTIYF. In DNA form, the CDR3 reads TGTGCCAGCAGCCAGGACAGGGGAGCTGGAAACACCATATATTTT.